Listed here are 2 T cell receptor beta chains from one sample, sequenced in a study of cytomegalovirus exposure and HLA in healthy donors. Assay used: immunoSEQ multiplex PCR; TCRdb lists only in-frame clones, some missing. This sample has some 98,000 clones, with roughly 90% found just once. Sequenced: PBMCs. These receptors all stem from a man younger than 35 in good health and CMV-seropositive.

The chain joins TRBV5-6 to TRBJ2-7; tentative D call: TRBD2 (7 bases). The CDR3 sequence is 16 residues long. Between the trimmed V and J ends, which lost 0 bases and 4 bases, there was a span of 17 bases. Germline lookup yields CDR1 SGHDT and CDR2 YYEEEE. DNA of the CDR3: TGTGCCAGCAGCTTGGCTAGCGGCAGGGGTTTGTACGAGCAGTACTTC. It specifies CASSLASGRGLYEQYF.

The chain links TRBV4-3 to TRBJ2-5; 7 nucleotides agree with TRBD1. Losses at the gene ends were 3 bases for V and 0 bases for J; bases not matched to a gene: 16. CDR3 length: 19 amino acids. The germline V gene has CDR1 LGHNA and CDR2 YSLEER. As DNA, the CDR3 is TGCGCCAGCAGCCAGGAACGTGGGACAGCCCGGCTGTACCAAGAGACCCAGTACTTC. It codes for CASSQERGTARLYQETQYF.